Below, 7 T cell receptor beta chains from the same sample are listed, as sequenced in a study of T cells in women clearing cervical HPV infection. Assay used: immunoSEQ multiplex PCR; TCRdb lists only in-frame clones, some missing. The sample table includes 20,000 to 25,000 clones. The sample consisted of blood buffy coat. The receptors were gathered from a woman between 18 and 75 years old with a cervical HPV16 infection that either progressed to CIN3+ or cleared (not recorded which).

Of note for this clone: The read falls 3 residues short of the CDR3 end, and the missing part is taken from the germline J gene. This rearrangement joins TRBV2 to TRBJ2-7; D perhaps matches TRBD1 (6 bases). Germline lookup yields CDR1 SNHLY and CDR2 FYNNEI. The length of the CDR3 is 14 residues. V lost 4 bases and J lost 2, with 12 bases in between. Incomplete CDR3 DNA: TGTGCCAGCAGTGCTAACAGGGCCCCCTACGAG. Translated, it gives CASSANRAPYE. The entire CDR3 protein reads CASSANRAPYEQYF.

A remark on this clone: The read terminates 3 residues before the CDR3 end, so the remaining end is supplied by the germline J gene. The rearrangement links TRBV20-1 to TRBJ2-4; 9 bases line up with TRBD2. Germline CDR1 and CDR2: DFQATT and SNEGSKA (reference sequence). This CDR3 comprises 17 residues. V lost 0 bases, J lost 4 bases, and 10 bases stayed unmatched. Incomplete CDR3 DNA: TGCAGTGCTAGAGATAAGACTAGCGGAGACAGAAAAAACATT. Its translation: CSARDKTSGDRKNI. The whole CDR3 sequence is CSARDKTSGDRKNIQYF.

As concerns this clone: The read is 3 residues too short to cover the CDR3 end, so that end is filled in from the germline J gene. The genes are TRBV20-1 and TRBJ1-5; D is perhaps TRBD1 (6 bases). Germline CDR1 reads DFQATT; CDR2 reads SNEGSKA (reference sequence). This CDR3 is 14 amino acids long. The germline V and J ends were trimmed by 1 base and 1 base, with 8 bases remaining between them. The CDR3 region is CSARGQASNQPQHF. The sequenced part of the CDR3 DNA is TGCAGTGCTAGAGGACAGGCGAGCAATCAGCCC.

CDR3 DNA (partial): TGCAGCGTTGAAGGCCTGGCCGGGACTAGCGGTCGCAGCTCCTACAATGAG. This sequence encodes CSVEGLAGTSGRSSYNE. The CDR3 reads in full as CSVEGLAGTSGRSSYNEQFF. The chain links TRBV29-1 to TRBJ2-1, with 11 bases lining up with TRBD2. The CDR3 end lies 3 residues beyond the end of the read and is filled in from the germline J gene. Trimming cost V 1 base and J 0 bases; bases outside gene matches: 14. The CDR3 length is 20 residues. Germline CDR1 is SQVTM and CDR2 is ANQGSEA.

Note on this clone: The missing CDR3 end, 3 residues past where the read stops, is filled in from the germline J gene. The chain combines TRBV6-2 or TRBV6-3 with TRBJ2-7; 8 bases agree with TRBD1. The CDR3 has 16 amino acids. Losses at the gene ends were 6 bases for V and 4 bases for J; bases not matched to a gene: 14. CDR1 is MNHEY, CDR2 SVGEGT, per germline. Partial CDR3 DNA: TGTGCCAGCAGCCCCTCATTCTCAGGGGGCCTTTACGAG. Its protein product is CASSPSFSGGLYE. The whole CDR3 protein reads CASSPSFSGGLYEQYF.

In the case of this clone: Read data end 3 residues before the CDR3 end; the end is taken from the germline J gene. This chain joins TRBV5-4 and TRBJ2-1; TRBD2 agrees at 13 bases. In germline, CDR1 is SGHNT, CDR2 YYREEE (reference sequence). This CDR3 has 15 residues. J gave up 8 bases and V 4 bases, and 6 bases lay outside the gene matches. CDR3 protein: CASSTGTSGTYEQFF. Incomplete CDR3 DNA: TGTGCCAGCAGCACCGGGACTAGCGGGACCTATGAG.

As for this clone: The read finishes 3 residues shy of the CDR3 end, and the germline J gene is used to complete it. The chain employs TRBV10-2 and TRBJ2-3; 10 bases align to TRBD2. CDR1 WSHSY and CDR2 SAAADI come from the germline V gene. The CDR3 consists of 17 residues. V shed 0 bases, J shed 2 bases, and the junction held 5 bases outside the gene matches. CDR3 bases read: TGCGCCAGCAGTGAGTCGGGTCTAGCGGGAGTCACAGATACG. Translated, it gives CASSESGLAGVTDT. The whole CDR3 region reads CASSESGLAGVTDTQYF.